The present T cell receptor (beta chain) was sequenced within a study of glioma-infiltrating T cells. Study results and limitations: Gliomas, especially low-grade, showed above-expected tissue-blood divergence; non-neoplastic patients showed below.

As concerns this clonotype: What it binds is unknown.

Amplification of TCR alpha and beta CDR3 regions from RNA used iRepertoire nested multiplex PCR. TCRdb reanalysed the multiplex PCR reads using MiXCR and keeps one entry per CDR3 protein. The table lists around 130,000 distinct CDR3 sequences, around a quarter of them singletons. Trimming removed 6 bases from V and 1 base from J; junction bases left unmatched: 5. CDR3 size: 14 residues. The V gene's germline CDR1 is LNHDA and CDR2 SQIVND (reference sequence). The sequence came from a human donor with low-grade glioma or glioblastoma, undergoing nonglioma brain surgery, or in good health (not recorded which). The rearrangement uses TRBV19 and TRBJ1-2, with TRBD1 matching over 7 bases. Sequences were obtained from glioma tissue, nonneoplastic brain tissue, or PBMCs (not recorded which). CDR3 nucleotide sequence: TGTGCCAGTAGAACCGCAGGGGGTAACTATGGCTACACCTTC. This encodes CASRTAGGNYGYTF.